What follows are 14 T cell receptor beta chains derived from one specimen sequenced in a study of blood T cell repertoires in COVID-19. The repertoire was sequenced with immunoSEQ multiplex PCR; TCRdb's copy has only in-frame clones and lacks some. The sample consists of fewer than 350,000 clones, around 85% of them appearing once. Sequencing used PBMCs or T cells enriched from blood (not recorded which). Every receptor here comes from a woman aged 45-65 years who had recovered from COVID-19.

The V and J genes are TRBV7-6 and TRBJ2-3, with 7 bases identical to TRBD1. This CDR3 has 18 amino acids. Per germline, CDR1 SGHVS and CDR2 FNYEAQ. With V trimmed by 5 bases and J by 0 bases, 14 bases remained unmatched. The CDR3 region is CASSAFGRGYSSTDTQYF. The CDR3 region has the DNA TGTGCCAGCAGCGCGTTTGGCAGGGGGTATTCTAGCACAGATACGCAGTATTTT.

This clone was seen a handful of times. The chain has TRBV6-5 and TRBJ1-1; unclear D gene. The CDR3 totals 13 residues. Per germline, CDR1 MNHEY and CDR2 SVGAGI. V lost 4 bases, J lost 0 bases, and 6 bases lay in between. CDR3 bases: TGTGCCAGCAGTTTCGGGATGAACACTGAAGCTTTCTTT. This sequence encodes CASSFGMNTEAFF.

V usage is TRBV24-1 and J usage is TRBJ2-5, with 8 nucleotides matching TRBD2. V was clipped by 4 bases and J by 5 bases; unmatched bases: 8. The CDR3 covers 15 residues. Germline V lookup: CDR1 KGHDR, CDR2 SFDVKD. CDR3 in amino acids: CATSESGSPGETQYF. CDR3 bases: TGTGCCACCAGTGAGAGCGGGAGCCCCGGGGAGACCCAGTACTTC.

The rearrangement joins TRBV28 to TRBJ1-1, with 7 bases identical to TRBD1. Looked up from germline, CDR1 is MDHEN and CDR2 is SYDVKM. CDR3 length equals 14 residues. Trimming removed 5 bases from V and 3 bases from J; junction bases left unmatched: 6. This CDR3 reads CASSLGTAYTEAFF. In DNA form, the CDR3 reads TGTGCCAGCAGTCTCGGGACAGCTTACACTGAAGCTTTCTTT.

The J gene is TRBJ1-1, the V gene TRBV30; 8 nucleotides agree with TRBD1. V dropped 3 bases and J dropped 0; count of bases not matched to a gene: 6. Germline V gene lookup returns CDR1 GTSNPN and CDR2 SVGIG (reference sequence). This CDR3 region has 15 residues. CDR3 protein: CAWSEGQAVNTEAFF. CDR3 bases: TGTGCCTGGAGCGAGGGACAGGCGGTGAACACTGAAGCTTTCTTT.

The J gene is TRBJ2-3, the V gene TRBV19; 13 nucleotides match TRBD2. The germline gives CDR1 LNHDA, CDR2 SQIVND (reference sequence). The CDR3 runs to 18 residues. The junction had 11 bases not matched to a gene; V was cut back by 6 bases and J by 2 bases. The DNA of the CDR3 is TGTGCCAGTAGCTTCTATTCCGGGACTAGCGGGACCACAGATACGCAGTATTTT. This sequence encodes CASSFYSGTSGTTDTQYF.

The chain combines TRBV15 with TRBJ1-4; the match to TRBD1 covers 9 bases. V was clipped by 6 bases and J by 7 bases; unmatched bases: 12. CDR1 LNHNV and CDR2 YYDKDF come from the germline V gene (reference sequence). The CDR3 is made up of 16 amino acids. CDR3 nucleotides: TGTGCCACCAGTAAGGAGAGGGGGACAGGGTTTGAAAAACTGTTTTTT. Translation: CATSKERGTGFEKLFF.

Only a few counts were recorded for this clone. The rearrangement uses TRBV27 and TRBJ2-7; TRBD2 matches 8 bases. Germline CDR1 is MNHEY and CDR2 is SMNVEV (reference sequence). V was pared by 2 bases and J by 3 bases, with 3 bases of the junction left unmatched. CDR3 length equals 14 residues. The CDR3 coding sequence is TGTGCCAGCAGTTTAGTAACTAGCGGCTACGAGCAGTACTTC. Translating it yields CASSLVTSGYEQYF.

CDR3 sequence (DNA): TGTGCCAGCATTTTATCCTACGAGCAGTACTTC. Residues: CASILSYEQYF. The chain employs TRBV21-1 and TRBJ2-7; TRBD2 is the table's D call, not checked against the DNA. TRBV21-1 is recorded as a pseudogene. The CDR3 is 11 amino acids.

V and J are TRBV11-3 and TRBJ1-3; no definite D call. Germline-derived CDR1 and CDR2 are SGHNT and YENEEA. The CDR3 covers 13 residues. V was cut by 5 bases and J by 0 bases, with 5 bases left in between. The CDR3 loop is CASSVSSGNTIYF. CDR3 DNA: TGTGCCAGCAGCGTGAGCTCTGGAAACACCATATATTTT.

CDR3 residues: CASSPTLNEQFF. In nucleotides, the CDR3 is TGTGCCAGTAGTCCAACATTAAATGAGCAGTTCTTC. The chain combines TRBV19 with TRBJ2-1; the D is unclear. The CDR3 totals 12 residues. Trimming took 5 bases from V and 7 from J, leaving 9 bases between them. The germline CDR1 and CDR2 sequences are LNHDA and SQIVND (reference sequence).

The genes are TRBV9 and TRBJ2-2, with unresolved D. The CDR3 is made up of 16 amino acids. Deletions cut 0 bases from V and 0 bases from J, with 9 bases between. CDR1 SGDLS and CDR2 YYNGEE come from the germline V gene. In DNA, the CDR3 is TGTGCCAGCAGCGTAGCTACCGAACCGAACACCGGGGAGCTGTTTTTT. Translating gives CASSVATEPNTGELFF.

This sequence joins TRBV4-1 and TRBJ1-5; no reliable D call. CDR1 is MGHRA, CDR2 YSYEKL, per germline. CDR3 size: 15 residues. V lost 1 base and J lost 2, with 9 bases in between. CDR3: CASSQGGRGNQPQHF. As DNA, the CDR3 is TGCGCCAGCAGCCAAGGAGGGCGCGGCAATCAGCCCCAGCATTTT.

V and J are TRBV18 and TRBJ1-3, with 7 bases lining up with TRBD1. Unmatched junction bases numbered 3, after V lost 1 base and J lost 0 bases. Germline-derived CDR1 and CDR2 are KGHSH and LQKENI. The CDR3 covers 16 residues. The CDR3 region has the DNA TGTGCCAGCTCACCACAGACAGGGTCCTCTGGAAACACCATATATTTT. It translates to CASSPQTGSSGNTIYF.